This record looks at one T cell receptor beta chain sequence and its context. The data were obtained in a study of blood T cell repertoires in COVID-19. The overall study: Samples representing acute and convalescent COVID-19 were sourced from the United States, Italy and Spain. The analysed material was cDNA or gDNA that came from T cells, B-cell-depleted T cells, or PBMCs.

In the source study's methods: It was from reference gene primer amplification that nucleated cell counts were estimated. Clones were sequenced by immunoSEQ multiplex PCR, and TCRdb holds only the in-frame ones, with some missing. That table gives V, J and clone size, and the DNA gave D and trimming. This sample has around 460,000 clones, with approximately 90% found just once. Germline-derived CDR1 and CDR2 are SGHTA and FQGTGA. V was pared by 5 bases and J by 4 bases, with 3 bases of the junction left unmatched. The CDR3 totals 13 residues. The Seattle patients joined while their infection was active and were tracked longitudinally afterward.

J is TRBJ2-5 and V is TRBV7-3, with TRBD2 matching over 8 bases. Specimen: peripheral blood. This receptor was taken from a man in his late teens or twenties with COVID-19, enrolled during active disease. CDR3 in amino acids: CASSPGGGETQYF. CDR3 sequence (DNA): TGTGCCAGCAGCCCCGGGGGGGGAGAGACCCAGTACTTC. The complete variable domain, with remaining parts taken from reference TRBV7-3 and TRBJ2-5, reads GAGVSQTPSNKVTEKGKYVELRCDPISGHTALYWYRQSLGQGPEFLIYFQGTGAADDSGLPNDRFFAVRPEGSVSTLKIQRTERGDSAVYLCASSPGGGETQYFGPGTRLLVL.